Included here is one T cell receptor beta chain sequence, with context. Its specificity is unknown. The data stem from a study of identical twins. Study-wide results and limits: The models systematically underestimated how much out-of-frame TCR alpha was shared in monozygotic twins. An excess of low generation probability was shown by twin-shared out-of-frame alpha sequences. Beta out-of-frame sequences showed weaker excess twin sharing.

Template switching added a universal primer site, and cDNA bore unique molecular identifiers. TCRdb re-called the 5' RACE reads through MiXCR, storing one row per CDR3 protein. The sample records about 570,000 distinct CDR3 sequences, just under 10% being singletons. These data were also reused for a study on yellow fever vaccine responses in identical twins.

This sequence originates from a woman aged 18-29 years in good health. Sample: PBMCs.

This CDR3 reads CASSVGEPNSNQPQHF. DNA of the CDR3: TGCGCCAGCAGTGTCGGGGAGCCTAATAGCAATCAGCCCCAGCATTTT. The J gene is TRBJ1-5, the V gene TRBV10-2; D unresolved. The CDR3 extends over 16 amino acids. Trimming shortened V by 4 bases and J by 0 bases, and 13 bases separated the two germline ends. Per the germline V gene, CDR1 is WSHSY and CDR2 is SAAADI.